This T cell receptor (beta chain) was profiled in a study of cytomegalovirus exposure and HLA in healthy donors. Overall study context: A later analysis reported the 100 to 150 validation repertoires used the same platform as the approximately 660 first-cohort repertoires. The study's findings and limits: Through in vitro validation, three CMV-associated chains were shown to be specific for CMV antigens. As was reported, the classifier diagnosed cytomegalovirus status with high specificity and sensitivity. Across donors, most TCRs were seen rarely, yet some public ones were widespread.

Assay used: immunoSEQ multiplex PCR; TCRdb lists only in-frame clones, some missing. The data show about 95,000 clones, with about 85% seen just once and about 20% held by the top ten. Comment on this clone: What it binds is not known.

Per germline, CDR1 MNHNS and CDR2 SASEGT. The V end was cut by 6 bases, the J end by 5 bases, with 19 bases between. The length of the CDR3 is 15 residues. Sequencing was carried out using PBMCs. The origin of this receptor is a man between 18 and 35 years old in good health and CMV-seropositive. The chain combines TRBV6-1 with TRBJ2-5, with D possibly being TRBD2 (6 bases). Here the CDR3 DNA reads TGTGCCAGCAGGGAGGGTGGGGGGATCCTGGAGACCCAGTACTTC. Amino acid sequence: CASREGGGILETQYF.